The source of this TCR beta chain is a study of shared clonotypes between healthy human individuals. The overall study: A couple of women and three men aged 18 to 49 served as donors.

Per sorted-subset replicate PCR, input was approximately 210 ng DNA, representing tens of thousands of T cell genomes. TCRdb's table, derived via immunoSEQ multiplex PCR, lists solely in-frame clones and lacks some. The sample holds roughly 770,000 clones, 95% to 97% seen once. Only CD45RO-negative cells positively selected for CCR7 counted as naive CD8 cells, so terminally differentiated effector memory CD45RA+ cells were excluded. Donors were healthy HIV-negative adults without recently reported acute infections or vaccinations. All donors were Caucasian adults living in Nashville, Tennessee. Germline CDR1 and CDR2: SGHAT and FQNNGV. Losses at the gene ends were 1 base for V and 1 base for J; bases not matched to a gene: 12. This CDR3 comprises 19 residues.

The rearrangement joins TRBV11-2 to TRBJ2-7; TRBD2 aligns across 11 bases. Sequenced input: naive CD8+ T cells sorted from blood. The clonotype was recovered from a man under 40 in good health. CDR3: CASSLGGVLAGESSYEQYF. The CDR3 DNA follows: TGTGCCAGCAGCTTAGGGGGCGTACTAGCGGGAGAATCGTCCTACGAGCAGTACTTC. The full variable domain, completed using reference TRBV11-2 and TRBJ2-7, is EAGVAQSPRYKIIEKRQSVAFWCNPISGHATLYWYQQILGQGPKLLIQFQNNGVVDDSQLPKDRFSAERLKGVDSTLKIQPAKLEDSAVYLCASSLGGVLAGESSYEQYFGPGTRLTVT.